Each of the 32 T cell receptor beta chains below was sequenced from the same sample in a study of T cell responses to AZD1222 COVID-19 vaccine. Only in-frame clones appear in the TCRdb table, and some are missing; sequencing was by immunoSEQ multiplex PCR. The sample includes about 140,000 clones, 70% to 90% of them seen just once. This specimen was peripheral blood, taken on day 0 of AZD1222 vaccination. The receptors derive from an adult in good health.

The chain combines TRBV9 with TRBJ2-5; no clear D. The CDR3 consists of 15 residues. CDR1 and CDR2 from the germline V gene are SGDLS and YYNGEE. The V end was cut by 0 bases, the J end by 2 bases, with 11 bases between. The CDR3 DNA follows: TGTGCCAGCAGCGTAGCTTCTAGTCGTCAAGAGACCCAGTACTTC. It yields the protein CASSVASSRQETQYF.

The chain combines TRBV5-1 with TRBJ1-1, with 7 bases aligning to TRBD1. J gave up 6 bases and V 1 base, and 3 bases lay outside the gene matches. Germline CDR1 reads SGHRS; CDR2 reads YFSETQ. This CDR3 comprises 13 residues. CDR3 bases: TGCGCCAGCAGCTTGATGGGACAGTCTGAAGCTTTCTTT. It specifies CASSLMGQSEAFF.

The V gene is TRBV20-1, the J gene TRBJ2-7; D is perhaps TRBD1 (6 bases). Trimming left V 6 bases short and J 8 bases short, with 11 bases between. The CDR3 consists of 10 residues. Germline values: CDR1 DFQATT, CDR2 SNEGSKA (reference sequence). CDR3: CSASWGQQYF. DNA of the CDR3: TGCAGTGCCAGCTGGGGGCAGCAGTACTTC.

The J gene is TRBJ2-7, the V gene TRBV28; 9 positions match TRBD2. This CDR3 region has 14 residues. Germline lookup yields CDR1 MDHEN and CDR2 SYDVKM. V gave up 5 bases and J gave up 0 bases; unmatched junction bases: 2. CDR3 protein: CASSLAGSSYEQYF. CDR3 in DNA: TGTGCCAGCAGTCTAGCGGGGAGCTCCTACGAGCAGTACTTC. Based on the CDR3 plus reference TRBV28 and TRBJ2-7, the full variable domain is DVKVTQSSRYLVKRTGEKVFLECVQDMDHENMFWYRQDPGLGLRLIYFSYDVKMKEKGDIPEGYSVSREKKERFSLILESASTNQTSMYLCASSLAGSSYEQYFGPGTRLTVT.

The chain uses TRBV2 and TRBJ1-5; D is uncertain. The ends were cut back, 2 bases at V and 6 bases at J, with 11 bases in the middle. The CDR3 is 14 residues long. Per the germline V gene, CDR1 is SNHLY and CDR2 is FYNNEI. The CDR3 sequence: CASSEFGFGQPQHF. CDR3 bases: TGTGCCAGCAGTGAATTCGGGTTCGGTCAGCCCCAGCATTTT.

This CDR3 reads CASSMFQGYEQYF. The CDR3, as DNA: TGTGCCAGTAGTATGTTTCAGGGCTACGAGCAGTACTTC. This chain joins TRBV19 and TRBJ2-7; possibly TRBD1 for D (5 bases). This CDR3 has 13 amino acids. Germline lookup yields CDR1 LNHDA and CDR2 SQIVND (reference sequence). Trimming cost V 3 bases and J 3 bases, with 9 bases left between them.

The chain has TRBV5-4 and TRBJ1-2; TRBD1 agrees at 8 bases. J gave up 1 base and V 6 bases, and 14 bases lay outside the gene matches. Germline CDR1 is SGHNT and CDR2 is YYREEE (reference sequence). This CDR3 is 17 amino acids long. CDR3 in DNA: TGTGCCAGCATGACCTGGGCAGGGGGCGCGGATAACTATGGCTACACCTTC. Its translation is CASMTWAGGADNYGYTF.

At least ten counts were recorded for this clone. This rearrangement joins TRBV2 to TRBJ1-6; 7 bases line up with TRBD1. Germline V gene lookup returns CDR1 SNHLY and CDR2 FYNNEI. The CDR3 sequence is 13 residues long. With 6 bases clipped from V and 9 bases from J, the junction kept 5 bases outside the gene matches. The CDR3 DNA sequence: TGTGCCAGCAGGACAGGGTCTGGTTCACCCCTCCACTTT. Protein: CASRTGSGSPLHF.

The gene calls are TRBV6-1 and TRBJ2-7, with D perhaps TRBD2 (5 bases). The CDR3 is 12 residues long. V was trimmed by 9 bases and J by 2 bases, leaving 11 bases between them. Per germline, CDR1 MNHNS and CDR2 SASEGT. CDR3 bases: TGTGCCAGTGGAGGAACTACCTACGAGCAGTACTTC. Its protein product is CASGGTTYEQYF.

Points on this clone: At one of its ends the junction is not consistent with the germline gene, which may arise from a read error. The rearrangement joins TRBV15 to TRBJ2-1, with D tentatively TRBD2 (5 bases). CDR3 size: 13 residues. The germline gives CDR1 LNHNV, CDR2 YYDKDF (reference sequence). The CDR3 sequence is CATSTGSYYEQFF. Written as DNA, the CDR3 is TGTGCCACCAGCACGGGGAGCTACTATGAGCAGTTCTTC.

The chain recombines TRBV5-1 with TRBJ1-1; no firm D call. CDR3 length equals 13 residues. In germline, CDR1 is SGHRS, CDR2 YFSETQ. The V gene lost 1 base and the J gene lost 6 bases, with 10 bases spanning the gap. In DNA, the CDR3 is TGCGCCAGCAGCTTGCCGGGGTTTCCTGAAGCTTTCTTT. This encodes CASSLPGFPEAFF.

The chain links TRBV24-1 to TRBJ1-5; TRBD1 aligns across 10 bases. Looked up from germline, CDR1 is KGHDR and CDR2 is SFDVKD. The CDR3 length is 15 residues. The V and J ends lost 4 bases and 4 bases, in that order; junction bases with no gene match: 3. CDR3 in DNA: TGTGCCACCAGTGAAGGGGACAGGGGAAATCAGCCCCAGCATTTT. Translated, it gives CATSEGDRGNQPQHF.

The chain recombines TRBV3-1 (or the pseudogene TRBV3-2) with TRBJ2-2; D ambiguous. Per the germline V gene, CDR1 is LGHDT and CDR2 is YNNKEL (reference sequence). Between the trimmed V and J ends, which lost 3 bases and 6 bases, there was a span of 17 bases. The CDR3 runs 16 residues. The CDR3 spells CASSHLPRTAAGELFF. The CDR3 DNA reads TGTGCCAGCAGCCATTTACCGAGGACCGCCGCCGGGGAGCTGTTTTTT.

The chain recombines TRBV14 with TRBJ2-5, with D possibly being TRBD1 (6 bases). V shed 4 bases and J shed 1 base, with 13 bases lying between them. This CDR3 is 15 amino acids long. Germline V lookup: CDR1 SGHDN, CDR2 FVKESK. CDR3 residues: CASSLMNRAQETQYF. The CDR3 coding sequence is TGTGCCAGCAGCCTCATGAACAGGGCCCAAGAGACCCAGTACTTC. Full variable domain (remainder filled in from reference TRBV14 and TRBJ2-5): EAGVTQFPSHSVIEKGQTVTLRCDPISGHDNLYWYRRVMGKEIKFLLHFVKESKQDESGMPNNRFLAERTGGTYSTLKVQPAELEDSGVYFCASSLMNRAQETQYFGPGTRLLVL.

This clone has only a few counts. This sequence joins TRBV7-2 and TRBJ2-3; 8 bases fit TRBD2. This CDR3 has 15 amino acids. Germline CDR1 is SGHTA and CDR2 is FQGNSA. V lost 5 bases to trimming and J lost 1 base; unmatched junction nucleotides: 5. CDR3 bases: TGTGCCAGCAGCCTTGATAGCGGGGGCACAGATACGCAGTATTTT. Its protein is CASSLDSGGTDTQYF.

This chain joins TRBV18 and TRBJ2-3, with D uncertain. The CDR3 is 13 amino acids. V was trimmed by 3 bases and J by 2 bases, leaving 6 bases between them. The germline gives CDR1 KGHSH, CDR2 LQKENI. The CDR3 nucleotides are TGTGCCAGCTCACCTCGTACCACAGATACGCAGTATTTT. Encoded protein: CASSPRTTDTQYF.

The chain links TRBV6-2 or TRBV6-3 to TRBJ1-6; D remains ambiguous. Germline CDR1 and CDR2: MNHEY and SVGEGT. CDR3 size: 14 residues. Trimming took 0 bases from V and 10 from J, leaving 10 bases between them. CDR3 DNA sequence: TGTGCCAGCAGTTACTCGGGGAGGAAATCACCCCTCCACTTT. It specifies CASSYSGRKSPLHF.

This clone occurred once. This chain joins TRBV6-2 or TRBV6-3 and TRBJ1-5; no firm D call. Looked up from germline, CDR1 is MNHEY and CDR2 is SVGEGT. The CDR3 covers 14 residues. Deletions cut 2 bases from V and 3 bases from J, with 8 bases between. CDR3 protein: CASSYQWVNQPQHF. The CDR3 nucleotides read TGTGCCAGCAGTTACCAGTGGGTCAATCAGCCCCAGCATTTT.

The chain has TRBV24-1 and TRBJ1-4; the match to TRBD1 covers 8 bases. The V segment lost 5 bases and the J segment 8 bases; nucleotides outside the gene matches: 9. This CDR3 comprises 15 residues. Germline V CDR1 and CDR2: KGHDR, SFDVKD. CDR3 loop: CATSGGRGQDEKLFF. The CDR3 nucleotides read TGTGCCACCAGTGGGGGCAGGGGGCAAGACGAAAAACTGTTTTTT.

CDR3 in amino acids: CASSQGPAFTTGELFF. Here the CDR3 DNA reads TGTGCCAGCAGCCAAGGGCCAGCCTTTACCACCGGGGAGCTGTTTTTT. This sequence joins TRBV4-2 and TRBJ2-2, with D hard to call. Germline CDR1 and CDR2: LGHNA and YNFKEQ. The CDR3 is made up of 16 amino acids. V was trimmed by 1 base and J by 4 bases, leaving 13 bases between them.

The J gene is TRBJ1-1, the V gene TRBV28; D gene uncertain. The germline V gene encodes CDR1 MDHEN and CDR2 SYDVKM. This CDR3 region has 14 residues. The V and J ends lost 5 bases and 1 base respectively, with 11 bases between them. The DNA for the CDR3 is TGTGCCAGCAGTCCGGCGCGTGGGAACACTGAAGCTTTCTTT. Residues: CASSPARGNTEAFF. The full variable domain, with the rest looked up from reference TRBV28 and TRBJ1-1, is DVKVTQSSRYLVKRTGEKVFLECVQDMDHENMFWYRQDPGLGLRLIYFSYDVKMKEKGDIPEGYSVSREKKERFSLILESASTNQTSMYLCASSPARGNTEAFFGQGTRLTVV.

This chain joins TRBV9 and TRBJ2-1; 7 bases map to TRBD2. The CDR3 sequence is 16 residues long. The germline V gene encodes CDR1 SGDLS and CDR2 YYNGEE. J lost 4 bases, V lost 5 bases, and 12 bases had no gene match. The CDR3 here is CASSREGGRFYNEQFF. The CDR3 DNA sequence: TGTGCCAGCAGTAGGGAGGGCGGGAGATTTTACAATGAGCAGTTCTTC.

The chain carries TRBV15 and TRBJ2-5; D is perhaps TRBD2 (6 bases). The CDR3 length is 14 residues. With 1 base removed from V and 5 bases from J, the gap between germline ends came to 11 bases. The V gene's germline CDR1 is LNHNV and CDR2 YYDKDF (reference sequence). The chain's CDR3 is CATSRAVGGETQYF. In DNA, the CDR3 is TGTGCCACCAGCAGAGCTGTTGGGGGGGAGACCCAGTACTTC. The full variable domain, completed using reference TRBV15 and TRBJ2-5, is DAMVIQNPRYQVTQFGKPVTLSCSQTLNHNVMYWYQQKSSQAPKLLFHYYDKDFNNEADTPDNFQSRRPNTSFCFLDIRSPGLGDTAMYLCATSRAVGGETQYFGPGTRLLVL.

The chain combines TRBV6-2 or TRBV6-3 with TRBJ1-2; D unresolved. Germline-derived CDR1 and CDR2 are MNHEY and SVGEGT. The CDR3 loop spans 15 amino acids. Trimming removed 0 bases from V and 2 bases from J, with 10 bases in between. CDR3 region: CASSYSGAVNYGYTF. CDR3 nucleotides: TGTGCCAGCAGTTACTCAGGAGCCGTAAACTATGGCTACACCTTC.

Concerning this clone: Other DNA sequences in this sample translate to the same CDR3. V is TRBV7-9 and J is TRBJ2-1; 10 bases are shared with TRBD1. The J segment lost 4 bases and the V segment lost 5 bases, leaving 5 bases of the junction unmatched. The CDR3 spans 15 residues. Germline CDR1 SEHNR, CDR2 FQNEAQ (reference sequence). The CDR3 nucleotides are TGTGCCAGCAGCCCCCGGGACAGGGGATACAATGAGCAGTTCTTC. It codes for CASSPRDRGYNEQFF.

Here the CDR3 DNA reads TGTGCCAGCAGTCCCACAGGGAGTTGGAATCAGCCCCAGCATTTT. Translating it yields CASSPTGSWNQPQHF. The chain has TRBV6-5 and TRBJ1-5; D may be TRBD1 (6 bases). V was shortened by 5 bases and J by 4 bases, with 15 bases between the two germline ends. Per germline, CDR1 MNHEY and CDR2 SVGAGI. The length of the CDR3 is 15 residues.

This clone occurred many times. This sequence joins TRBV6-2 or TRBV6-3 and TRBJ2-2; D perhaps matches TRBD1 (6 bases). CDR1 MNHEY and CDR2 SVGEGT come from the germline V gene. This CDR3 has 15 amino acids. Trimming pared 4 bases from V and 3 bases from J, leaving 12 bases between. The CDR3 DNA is TGTGCCAGCAGTTTGACAGCAGGGGACACCGGGGAGCTGTTTTTT. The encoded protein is CASSLTAGDTGELFF.

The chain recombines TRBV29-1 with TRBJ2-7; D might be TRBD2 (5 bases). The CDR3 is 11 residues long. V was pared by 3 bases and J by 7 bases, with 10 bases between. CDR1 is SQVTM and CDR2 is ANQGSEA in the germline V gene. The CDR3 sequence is CSVEGAREQYF. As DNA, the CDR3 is TGCAGCGTTGAGGGAGCGCGTGAGCAGTACTTC.

CDR3 DNA: TGCGCCAGCAGCCAAGCATCTAGCGGTTCCTACGAGCAGTACTTC. Translating gives CASSQASSGSYEQYF. V is TRBV4-3 and J is TRBJ2-7; 7 positions agree with TRBD2. Germline loops: CDR1 LGHNA, CDR2 YSLEER. The CDR3 contains 15 residues. V was clipped by 1 base and J by 1 base; unmatched bases: 4.

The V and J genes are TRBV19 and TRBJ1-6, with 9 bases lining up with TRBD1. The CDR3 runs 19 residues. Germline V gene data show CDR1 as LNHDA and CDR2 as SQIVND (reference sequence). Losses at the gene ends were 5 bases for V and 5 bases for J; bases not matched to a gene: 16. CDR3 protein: CASSLPGQGVNSNNSPLHF. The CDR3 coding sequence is TGTGCCAGTAGTCTCCCGGGACAGGGAGTTAATAGCAATAATTCACCCCTCCACTTT.

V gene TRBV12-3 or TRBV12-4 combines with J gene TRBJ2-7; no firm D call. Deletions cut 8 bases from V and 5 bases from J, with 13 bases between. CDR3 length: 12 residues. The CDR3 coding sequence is TGTGCCAGCGCCCTCATCATCCACGAGCAGTACTTC. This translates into CASALIIHEQYF.

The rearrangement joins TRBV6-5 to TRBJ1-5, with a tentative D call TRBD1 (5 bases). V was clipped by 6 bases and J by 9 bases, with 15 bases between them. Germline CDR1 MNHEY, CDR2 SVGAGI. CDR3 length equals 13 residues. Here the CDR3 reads CASRNAQGPPQHF. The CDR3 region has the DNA TGTGCCAGCAGAAACGCTCAGGGCCCGCCCCAGCATTTT.